One sample yielded the 15 T cell receptor beta chains listed below, sequenced in a study of T-cell memory formation after mild COVID-19. TCRdb processed the 5' RACE reads anew with MiXCR; each CDR3 protein has one entry. The sample records 400,000 to 500,000 distinct CDR3 sequences, around 18% being singletons. The specimen sequenced was PBMCs or a T cell subset sorted from them (not recorded which). Receptor source: an adult woman who had mild COVID-19 (a few samples of this study predate the infection). Cell type and time point are not known.

In its sample, this clonotype was seen a few times. The gene calls are TRBV12-3 or TRBV12-4 and TRBJ2-1, with 8 bases matching TRBD1. V was pared by 3 bases and J by 6 bases, with 7 bases of the junction left unmatched. The CDR3 has 15 amino acids. The CDR3: CASSFGQGATNEQFF. In nucleotides, the CDR3 is TGTGCCAGCAGTTTTGGTCAGGGGGCTACCAATGAGCAGTTCTTC.

This clonotype was counted a few times. This rearrangement joins TRBV5-1 to TRBJ2-7; D unclear. The CDR3 contains 13 residues. Germline loops: CDR1 SGHRS, CDR2 YFSETQ. V gave up 5 bases and J gave up 6 bases, with 15 bases separating them. The DNA for the CDR3 is TGCGCCAGCAGTACAGCCCAGTACGTCGAGCAGTACTTC. Its translation: CASSTAQYVEQYF. The whole variable domain, remainder taken from reference TRBV5-1 and TRBJ2-7, is KAGVTQTPRYLIKTRGQQVTLSCSPISGHRSVSWYQQTPGQGLQFLFEYFSETQRNKGNFPGRFSGRQFSNSRSEMNVSTLELGDSALYLCASSTAQYVEQYFGPGTRLTVT.

Only a few counts were recorded for this clonotype. The chain combines TRBV7-6 with TRBJ2-1; D is unclear. Germline CDR1 and CDR2: SGHVS and FNYEAQ. Trimming cost V 2 bases and J 6 bases, with 14 bases left between them. The CDR3 has 15 amino acids. CDR3 in amino acids: CASSLWAGHPNEQFF. The CDR3 region has the DNA TGTGCCAGCAGCTTATGGGCCGGTCATCCCAATGAGCAGTTCTTC.

The genes are TRBV7-9 and TRBJ2-1, with TRBD2 matching 9 bases. The CDR3 length is 15 residues. Trimming at V came to 2 bases and at J to 3 bases, leaving 2 bases not matched to a gene. Germline V CDR1 and CDR2: SEHNR, FQNEAQ (reference sequence). The CDR3 nucleotides are TGTGCCAGCAGCTTACGGACTAGCGACTACAATGAGCAGTTCTTC. Translating it yields CASSLRTSDYNEQFF. Variable domain in full (rest from reference TRBV7-9 and TRBJ2-1): DTGVSQNPRHKITKRGQNVTFRCDPISEHNRLYWYRQTLGQGPEFLTYFQNEAQLEKSRLLSDRFSAERPKGSFSTLEIQRTEQGDSAMYLCASSLRTSDYNEQFFGPGTRLTVL.

The chain is built from TRBV7-9 and TRBJ1-3; perhaps TRBD1 as D (5 bases). V lost 1 base and J 0 bases, leaving 10 bases between the germline ends. Per the germline V gene, CDR1 is SEHNR and CDR2 is FQNEAQ (reference sequence). The CDR3 is 16 amino acids. This chain's CDR3 is CASSLVTGHSGNTIYF. Here the CDR3 DNA reads TGTGCCAGCAGCTTAGTCACGGGGCACTCTGGAAACACCATATATTTT.

This clonotype has ten or more counts. This chain uses TRBV4-2 with TRBJ2-7; 7 bases match TRBD2. The V segment lost 5 bases and the J segment 1 base; nucleotides outside the gene matches: 11. In germline, CDR1 is LGHNA, CDR2 YNFKEQ. This CDR3 spans 16 amino acids. The CDR3 nucleotides read TGTGCCAGCAGCAAGATCGGAGCGGGGCGTTCCTACGAGCAGTACTTC. Amino acids: CASSKIGAGRSYEQYF.

The chain combines TRBV25-1 with TRBJ2-7; the D is unclear. The CDR3 loop spans 11 amino acids. Trimming shortened V by 8 bases and J by 2 bases, and 7 bases separated the two germline ends. From germline, CDR1 is MGHDK and CDR2 SYGVNS. The CDR3 sequence is CASDSTYEQYF. The CDR3 nucleotides read TGTGCCAGCGACTCCACCTACGAGCAGTACTTC.

There are a few counts of this clonotype. This chain joins TRBV9 and TRBJ2-3; 8 bases map to TRBD2. V was clipped by 0 bases and J by 1 base; unmatched bases: 13. The CDR3 spans 19 residues. From germline, CDR1 is SGDLS and CDR2 YYNGEE. The CDR3 protein is CASSVDIGGATDRTDTQYF. The CDR3 region has the DNA TGTGCCAGCAGCGTAGATATCGGGGGGGCGACAGATCGCACAGATACGCAGTATTTT.

Only a few counts were recorded for this clonotype. V usage is TRBV7-9 and J usage is TRBJ1-2; D gene unclear. This CDR3 has 12 residues. The V end was cut by 5 bases, the J end by 8 bases, with 12 bases between. Looked up from germline, CDR1 is SEHNR and CDR2 is FQNEAQ (reference sequence). The CDR3 coding sequence is TGTGCCAGCAGCCCACGGATTGGGGGCTACACCTTC. This encodes CASSPRIGGYTF.

The J gene is TRBJ2-7, the V gene TRBV30, with D perhaps given as TRBD1 or TRBD2 (5 bases each). The V end lost 3 bases, the J end lost 2 bases, and 11 bases lay between the germline ends. The germline V gene encodes CDR1 GTSNPN and CDR2 SVGIG (reference sequence). This CDR3 contains 13 residues. CDR3 nucleotides: TGTGCCTGGAGCGAGGGGTCCCCCTACGAGCAGTACTTC. It translates to CAWSEGSPYEQYF.

V gene TRBV12-3 or TRBV12-4 combines with J gene TRBJ2-3; D is possibly TRBD2 (7 bases). V was pared by 6 bases and J by 0 bases, with 10 bases between. The CDR3 loop spans 14 amino acids. CDR3 amino acids: CASRRGGSTDTQYF. CDR3 coding DNA: TGTGCCAGCAGAAGGGGGGGGAGCACAGATACGCAGTATTTT.

The chain is built from TRBV7-7 and TRBJ2-1; TRBD2 agrees at 8 bases. The CDR3 is 15 amino acids. J gave up 8 bases and V 4 bases, and 10 bases lay outside the gene matches. Per the germline V gene, CDR1 is SSHAT and CDR2 is FNYEAQ (reference sequence). The CDR3 spells CASSSEPGLDDEQFF. The CDR3 DNA sequence: TGTGCCAGCAGCTCGGAACCGGGACTAGACGATGAGCAGTTCTTC.

The chain employs TRBV20-1 and TRBJ2-3; D not certain. The CDR3 sequence is 15 residues long. The V gene lost 0 bases and the J gene lost 1 base, with 11 bases spanning the gap. Germline CDR1 and CDR2: DFQATT and SNEGSKA (reference sequence). CDR3 sequence: CSARDTGAGTDTQYF. The CDR3 nucleotides read TGCAGTGCTAGAGATACCGGCGCCGGCACAGATACGCAGTATTTT.

The chain combines TRBV11-2 with TRBJ2-1, with 11 bases matching TRBD2. With V trimmed by 3 bases and J by 8 bases, 6 bases remained unmatched. The CDR3 consists of 15 residues. CDR1 and CDR2 from the germline V gene are SGHAT and FQNNGV. Here the CDR3 reads CASSFSGRALDEQFF. The CDR3 nucleotides are TGTGCCAGCAGCTTTAGCGGGAGGGCCTTGGATGAGCAGTTCTTC.

This clonotype showed up just a few times. V and J are TRBV4-3 and TRBJ2-3; D not certain. CDR1 and CDR2 (germline): LGHNA, YSLEER. The CDR3 loop spans 14 amino acids. V dropped 0 bases and J dropped 2 bases, with 6 bases sitting between them. CDR3 region: CASSQDGLTDTQYF. CDR3 DNA: TGCGCCAGCAGCCAAGATGGGCTCACAGATACGCAGTATTTT.